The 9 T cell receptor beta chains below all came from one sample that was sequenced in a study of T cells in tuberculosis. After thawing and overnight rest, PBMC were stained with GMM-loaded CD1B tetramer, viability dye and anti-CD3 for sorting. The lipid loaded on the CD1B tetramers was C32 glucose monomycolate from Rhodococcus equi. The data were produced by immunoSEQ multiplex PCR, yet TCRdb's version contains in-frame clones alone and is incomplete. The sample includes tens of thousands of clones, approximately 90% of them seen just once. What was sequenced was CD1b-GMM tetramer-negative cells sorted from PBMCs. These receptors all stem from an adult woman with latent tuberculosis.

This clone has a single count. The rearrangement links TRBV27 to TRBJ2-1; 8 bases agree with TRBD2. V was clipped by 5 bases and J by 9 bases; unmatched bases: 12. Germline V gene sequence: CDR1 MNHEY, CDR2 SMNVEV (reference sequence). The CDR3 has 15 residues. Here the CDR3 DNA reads TGTGCCAGCAGTCCCGCTGTAGGGCGGGGGGTTGAGCAGTTCTTC. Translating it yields CASSPAVGRGVEQFF.

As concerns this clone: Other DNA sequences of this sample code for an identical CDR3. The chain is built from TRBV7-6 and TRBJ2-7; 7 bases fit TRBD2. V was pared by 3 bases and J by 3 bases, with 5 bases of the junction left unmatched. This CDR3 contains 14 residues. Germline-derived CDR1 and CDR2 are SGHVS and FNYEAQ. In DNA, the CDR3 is TGTGCCAGCAGCTTGAGCGGGGCTTTCTACGAGCAGTACTTC. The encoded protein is CASSLSGAFYEQYF.

The CDR3: CASSSEGWENTIYF. In DNA, the CDR3 is TGTGCCAGCAGCTCAGAGGGTTGGGAAAACACCATATATTTT. The genes are TRBV7-9 and TRBJ1-3; no definite D call. The CDR3 spans 14 residues. Trimming shortened V by 4 bases and J by 6 bases, and 13 bases separated the two germline ends. Germline V gives CDR1 SEHNR, CDR2 FQNEAQ (reference sequence).

CDR3 amino acids: CASSYPRDYTDTQYF. The CDR3 DNA reads as TGTGCCAGCAGCTACCCGAGGGATTACACAGATACGCAGTATTTT. The gene calls are TRBV7-9 and TRBJ2-3, with D possibly TRBD2 on 5 matching bases. V lost 4 bases to trimming and J lost 2 bases, with 13 bases between them. Germline V gene sequence: CDR1 SEHNR, CDR2 FQNEAQ (reference sequence). This CDR3 spans 15 amino acids.

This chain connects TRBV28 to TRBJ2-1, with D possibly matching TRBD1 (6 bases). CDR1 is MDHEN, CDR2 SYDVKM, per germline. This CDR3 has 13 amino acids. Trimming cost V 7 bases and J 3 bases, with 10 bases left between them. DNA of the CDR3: TGTGCCAGCATAGACAGGAGCTACAATGAGCAGTTCTTC. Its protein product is CASIDRSYNEQFF. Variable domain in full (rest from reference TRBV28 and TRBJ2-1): DVKVTQSSRYLVKRTGEKVFLECVQDMDHENMFWYRQDPGLGLRLIYFSYDVKMKEKGDIPEGYSVSREKKERFSLILESASTNQTSMYLCASIDRSYNEQFFGPGTRLTVL.

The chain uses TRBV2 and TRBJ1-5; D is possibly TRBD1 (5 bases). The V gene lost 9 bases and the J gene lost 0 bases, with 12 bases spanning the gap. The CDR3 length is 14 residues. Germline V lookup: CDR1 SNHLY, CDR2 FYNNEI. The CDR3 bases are TGTGCCAGTAAGATGACAGATAGCAATCAGCCCCAGCATTTT. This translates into CASKMTDSNQPQHF.

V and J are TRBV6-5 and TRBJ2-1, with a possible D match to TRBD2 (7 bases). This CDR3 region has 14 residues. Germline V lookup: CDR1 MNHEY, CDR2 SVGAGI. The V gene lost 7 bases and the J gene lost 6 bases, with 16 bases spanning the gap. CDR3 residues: CASTRAGTSNEQFF. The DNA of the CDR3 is TGTGCCAGCACCAGAGCGGGGACAAGCAATGAGCAGTTCTTC.

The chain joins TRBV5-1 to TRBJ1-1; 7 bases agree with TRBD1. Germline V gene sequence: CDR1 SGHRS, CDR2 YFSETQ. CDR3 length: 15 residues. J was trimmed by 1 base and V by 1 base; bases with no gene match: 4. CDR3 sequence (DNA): TGCGCCAGCAGCTTGTGGCCAGGGGGGAACACTGAAGCTTTCTTT. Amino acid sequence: CASSLWPGGNTEAFF.

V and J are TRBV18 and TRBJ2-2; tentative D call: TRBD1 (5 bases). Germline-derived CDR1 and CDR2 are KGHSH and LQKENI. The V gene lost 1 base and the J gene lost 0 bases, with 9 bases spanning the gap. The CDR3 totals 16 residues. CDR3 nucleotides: TGTGCCAGCTCACCACGTAAAGGGGCGAACACCGGGGAGCTGTTTTTT. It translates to CASSPRKGANTGELFF.